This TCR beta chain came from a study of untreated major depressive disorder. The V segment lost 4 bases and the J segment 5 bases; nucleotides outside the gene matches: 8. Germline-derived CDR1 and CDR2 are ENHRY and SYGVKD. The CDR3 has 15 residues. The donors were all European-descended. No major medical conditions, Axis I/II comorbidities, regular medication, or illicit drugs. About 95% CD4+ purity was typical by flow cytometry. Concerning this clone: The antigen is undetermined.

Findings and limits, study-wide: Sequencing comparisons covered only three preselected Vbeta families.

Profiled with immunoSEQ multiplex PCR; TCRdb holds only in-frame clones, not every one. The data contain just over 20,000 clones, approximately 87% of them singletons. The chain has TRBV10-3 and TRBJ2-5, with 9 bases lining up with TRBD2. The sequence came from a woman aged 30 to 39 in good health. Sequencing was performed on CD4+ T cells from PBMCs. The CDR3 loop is CAISGGPSGEETQYF. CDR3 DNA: TGTGCCATCAGTGGAGGGCCTAGCGGGGAGGAGACCCAGTACTTC.